Following are 21 T cell receptor beta chains from one sample sequenced in a study of blood T cell repertoires in COVID-19. Clones were read by immunoSEQ multiplex PCR, and TCRdb kept only the in-frame ones, dropping some. The sample gives about 150,000 clones, roughly 80% of which show up once; around 8.4% is in the top ten. The sample comprised peripheral blood. These receptors were taken from a woman of 80 years or more with COVID-19, enrolled during active disease.

This clone was detected a few times. The J gene is TRBJ1-1, the V gene TRBV10-1, with D unclear. With 6 bases removed from V and 7 bases from J, the gap between germline ends came to 12 bases. The CDR3 is 12 amino acids. From germline, CDR1 is WNHNN and CDR2 SYGVQD (reference sequence). The CDR3 region has the DNA TGCGCCAGCAGGAAAAGGGAGGTTGAAGCTTTCTTT. Translation gives CASRKREVEAFF.

V and J are TRBV5-6 and TRBJ2-1, with 9 bases identical to TRBD2. With 5 bases clipped from V and 1 base from J, the junction kept 10 bases outside the gene matches. There are 17 residues in the CDR3. CDR1 SGHDT and CDR2 YYEEEE come from the germline V gene. The chain's CDR3 is CASRLRVSGSSYNEQFF. The DNA for the CDR3 is TGTGCCAGCAGGTTGAGGGTTAGCGGGAGTTCCTACAATGAGCAGTTCTTC.

V gene TRBV2 combines with J gene TRBJ2-2; 9 nucleotides agree with TRBD1. CDR3 size: 13 residues. Germline CDR1 reads SNHLY; CDR2 reads FYNNEI. V gave up 6 bases and J gave up 5 bases; unmatched junction bases: 1. This CDR3 reads CASSGQGTGELFF. The CDR3 DNA sequence: TGTGCCAGCAGCGGACAGGGGACCGGGGAGCTGTTTTTT.

This clone appeared once. The chain joins TRBV7-3 to TRBJ2-1, with 9 bases identical to TRBD2. The V and J ends lost 6 bases and 7 bases, in that order; junction bases with no gene match: 7. In germline, CDR1 is SGHTA, CDR2 FQGTGA. The CDR3 is 14 residues long. The CDR3 DNA reads TGTGCCAGCAGATCGGTTAGCGGGAGTAATGAGCAGTTCTTC. As protein: CASRSVSGSNEQFF.

This chain links TRBV5-6 with TRBJ1-4; possible D gene TRBD1, 5 bases. The germline gives CDR1 SGHDT, CDR2 YYEEEE. Trimming pared 3 bases from V and 3 bases from J, leaving 9 bases between. The length of the CDR3 is 14 residues. CDR3 nucleotide sequence: TGTGCCAGCAGCTGGCGGGACGCTAATGAAAAACTGTTTTTT. It codes for CASSWRDANEKLFF. The full variable domain, its missing parts supplied by reference TRBV5-6 and TRBJ1-4, is DAGVTQSPTHLIKTRGQQVTLRCSPKSGHDTVSWYQQALGQGPQFIFQYYEEEERQRGNFPDRFSGHQFPNYSSELNVNALLLGDSALYLCASSWRDANEKLFFGSGTQLSVL.

The chain employs TRBV6-6 and TRBJ1-1; TRBD1 is a possible D gene (6 bases). Trimming stripped 0 bases from V and 6 bases from J, with 11 bases between. The V gene's germline CDR1 is MNHNY and CDR2 SVGAGI (reference sequence). This CDR3 is built from 14 residues. Here the CDR3 reads CASSYSTGRAEAFF. The CDR3 nucleotides read TGTGCCAGCAGTTACTCTACAGGGCGAGCTGAAGCTTTCTTT.

V gene TRBV5-4 combines with J gene TRBJ1-2; 7 nucleotides agree with TRBD1. The CDR3 contains 15 residues. Trimming cost V 4 bases and J 0 bases; bases outside gene matches: 6. CDR1 and CDR2 (germline): SGHNT, YYREEE (reference sequence). The CDR3 region is CASSTRDSANYGYTF. The DNA for the CDR3 is TGTGCCAGCAGCACCCGGGACAGCGCTAACTATGGCTACACCTTC.

This rearrangement joins TRBV5-4 to TRBJ2-1; 8 bases are a match to TRBD2. CDR3 length equals 14 residues. Germline V gives CDR1 SGHNT, CDR2 YYREEE (reference sequence). Trimming at V came to 6 bases and at J to 4 bases, leaving 6 bases not matched to a gene. CDR3 sequence (DNA): TGTGCCAGCACGTCCTCGGGGGGGTACAATGAGCAGTTCTTC. Amino acids: CASTSSGGYNEQFF.

Note on this clone: Distinct nucleotide sequences in the sample also encode this CDR3. The rearrangement links TRBV18 to TRBJ2-7; 9 nucleotides line up with TRBD1. Germline loops: CDR1 KGHSH, CDR2 LQKENI. The J segment lost 1 base and the V segment lost 6 bases, leaving 4 bases of the junction unmatched. This CDR3 has 14 residues. CDR3 DNA sequence: TGTGCCAGCTCCCCCGGGACAGGGTCCTACGAGCAGTACTTC. Its protein product is CASSPGTGSYEQYF. The full variable domain, rest sourced from reference TRBV18 and TRBJ2-7, is NAGVMQNPRHLVRRRGQEARLRCSPMKGHSHVYWYRQLPEEGLKFMVYLQKENIIDESGMPKERFSAEFPKEGPSILRIQQVVRGDSAAYFCASSPGTGSYEQYFGPGTRLTVT.

The rearrangement uses TRBV27 and TRBJ1-3, with 7 bases matching TRBD1. The ends lost 9 bases at V and 0 bases at J; junction bases unmatched: 14. This CDR3 has 17 amino acids. Germline CDR1 and CDR2: MNHEY and SMNVEV (reference sequence). The CDR3 DNA reads TGTGCCAGTAGTCCGGGGACAGATCGAAGCTCTGGAAACACCATATATTTT. It is translated as CASSPGTDRSSGNTIYF.

This clone was picked up one time. The chain recombines TRBV9 with TRBJ1-1, with 9 bases aligning to TRBD1. J gave up 6 bases and V 3 bases, and 15 bases lay outside the gene matches. Germline loops: CDR1 SGDLS, CDR2 YYNGEE. The CDR3 extends over 17 amino acids. The CDR3, as DNA: TGTGCCAGCAGCGCCCGGGACAGGGCTTTCCCCAGGGCTGAAGCTTTCTTT. Residues: CASSARDRAFPRAEAFF.

The gene calls are TRBV5-4 and TRBJ1-2; D is unclear. The ends were cut back, 1 base at V and 8 bases at J, with 15 bases in the middle. The V gene's germline CDR1 is SGHNT and CDR2 YYREEE (reference sequence). The CDR3 is 14 amino acids. CDR3 sequence reads: CASSLSQASGGYTF. As DNA, the CDR3 is TGTGCCAGCAGCTTGTCTCAGGCATCTGGGGGCTACACCTTC.

The CDR3 sequence is CASTRGGQGTRSLHF. CDR3 nucleotides: TGTGCCAGCACGCGGGGCGGACAGGGGACCCGCTCCCTCCACTTT. The gene calls are TRBV2 and TRBJ1-6; 9 nucleotides match TRBD1. The CDR3 is made up of 15 amino acids. After removal of 7 bases from V and 14 bases from J, the junction contained 15 bases not matched to a gene. In germline, CDR1 is SNHLY, CDR2 FYNNEI.

This rearrangement joins TRBV7-3 to TRBJ1-1; TRBD1 agrees at 8 bases. Germline V gene data show CDR1 as SGHTA and CDR2 as FQGTGA. The CDR3 length is 14 residues. V lost 5 bases, J lost 1 base, and 3 bases stayed unmatched. Here the CDR3 reads CASSPQGANTEAFF. Written as DNA, the CDR3 is TGTGCCAGCAGCCCCCAGGGGGCGAACACTGAAGCTTTCTTT.

The chain combines TRBV9 with TRBJ2-2; TRBD1 matches 7 bases. The V gene's germline CDR1 is SGDLS and CDR2 YYNGEE. The CDR3 contains 15 residues. The V gene end was trimmed by 0 bases and the J gene end by 10 bases; junction bases not matched to a gene: 9. CDR3: CASSVDRGLVSELFF. The CDR3 DNA follows: TGTGCCAGCAGCGTAGACAGGGGCCTCGTATCGGAGCTGTTTTTT.

V gene TRBV20-1 combines with J gene TRBJ1-1; D gene unclear. CDR3 length: 8 amino acids. CDR1 and CDR2 (germline): DFQATT, SNEGSKA (reference sequence). Here the CDR3 DNA reads TGCCTGGCCACTGAAGCTTTCTTT. This sequence encodes CLATEAFF.

The chain carries TRBV3-1 (or the pseudogene TRBV3-2) and TRBJ2-2; 10 bases align to TRBD1. Germline trimming cut 4 bases from V and 4 bases from J; bases unmatched to any gene: 6. Germline V lookup: CDR1 LGHDT, CDR2 YNNKEL (reference sequence). This CDR3 has 16 amino acids. CDR3 amino acids: CASSLPGTGVTGELFF. DNA of the CDR3: TGTGCCAGCAGCCTGCCCGGGACAGGGGTCACCGGGGAGCTGTTTTTT.

V gene TRBV18 combines with J gene TRBJ2-7; D possibly corresponds to TRBD1 (5 bases). CDR1 is KGHSH and CDR2 is LQKENI in the germline V gene. The CDR3 is made up of 14 amino acids. V gave up 2 bases and J gave up 1 base, with 9 bases separating them. The CDR3, as DNA: TGTGCCAGCTCACCAGGGGCCTTATCCTACGAGCAGTACTTC. Amino acids: CASSPGALSYEQYF.

There are a few counts of this clone. The V call is TRBV5-1, the J call TRBJ2-3; 15 bases agree with TRBD2. Germline-derived CDR1 and CDR2 are SGHRS and YFSETQ. The V segment lost 2 bases and the J segment 1 base; nucleotides outside the gene matches: 5. The CDR3 loop spans 18 amino acids. The CDR3 DNA reads TGCGCCAGCAGCTTAGGACTAGCGGGGGGGATTGGCACAGATACGCAGTATTTT. Its translation: CASSLGLAGGIGTDTQYF.

The genes are TRBV10-3 and TRBJ2-7, with TRBD2 identical over 12 bases. This CDR3 has 15 amino acids. The germline gives CDR1 ENHRY, CDR2 SYGVKD. Unmatched junction bases numbered 3, after V lost 6 bases and J lost 0 bases. The DNA of the CDR3 is TGTGCCATCAGCCCGACTAGCGGGAGCTCCTACGAGCAGTACTTC. It codes for CAISPTSGSSYEQYF.

This chain uses TRBV5-4 with TRBJ2-7, with D possibly matching TRBD1 (6 bases). The CDR3 has 15 amino acids. CDR1 is SGHNT, CDR2 YYREEE, per germline (reference sequence). The germline V and J ends were trimmed by 4 bases and 0 bases, with 14 bases remaining between them. The CDR3, as DNA: TGTGCCAGCAGCCCCGACCCAGGGGCCTCCTACGAGCAGTACTTC. Translated: CASSPDPGASYEQYF. The full variable domain, in which reference TRBV5-4 and TRBJ2-7 provide the parts outside the CDR3, is ETGVTQSPTHLIKTRGQQVTLRCSSQSGHNTVSWYQQALGQGPQFIFQYYREEENGRGNFPPRFSGLQFPNYSSELNVNALELDDSALYLCASSPDPGASYEQYFGPGTRLTVT.